The 13 T cell receptor beta chains given below trace back to one sample, sequenced in a study of blood T cell repertoires in COVID-19. Libraries were prepared by immunoSEQ multiplex PCR; TCRdb keeps only in-frame clonotypes and omits some of them. The table shows more than 45,000 clones, with less than 90% occurring only once. The sequenced sample consisted of peripheral blood. The source is a human donor with active COVID-19. The donor label of this sample is uncertain.

V is TRBV10-3 and J is TRBJ1-5, with 8 nucleotides matching TRBD1. The CDR3 is made up of 14 amino acids. CDR1 is ENHRY, CDR2 SYGVKD, per germline. V gave up 4 bases and J gave up 5 bases; unmatched junction bases: 4. CDR3 sequence reads: CAISGGTGHQPQHF. CDR3 nucleotides: TGTGCCATCAGTGGGGGGACAGGCCATCAGCCCCAGCATTTT.

The CDR3 sequence is CASTYLQGADGYTF. The CDR3 DNA reads as TGCGCCAGCACCTATCTACAGGGGGCGGATGGCTACACCTTC. The rearrangement uses TRBV10-2 and TRBJ1-2; 9 bases map to TRBD1. V lost 7 bases, J lost 6 bases, and 9 bases stayed unmatched. Germline V gene sequence: CDR1 WSHSY, CDR2 SAAADI. CDR3 length: 14 residues.

Written as DNA, the CDR3 is TGTGCCAGCAGGGAATCAGTGAATAATTCACCCCTCCACTTT. Translation gives CASRESVNNSPLHF. J is TRBJ1-6 and V is TRBV2; D not resolved. Trimming removed 6 bases at V and 5 bases at J, with 11 bases between. Germline V lookup: CDR1 SNHLY, CDR2 FYNNEI. This CDR3 contains 14 residues.

V gene TRBV29-1 combines with J gene TRBJ1-1, with 8 nucleotides matching TRBD1. The CDR3 consists of 12 residues. The germline V gene encodes CDR1 SQVTM and CDR2 ANQGSEA. The J segment lost 7 bases and the V segment lost 7 bases, leaving 8 bases of the junction unmatched. CDR3 coding DNA: TGCAGCGCCGTAGGACAGGGCATTGAAGCTTTCTTT. As protein: CSAVGQGIEAFF. The variable domain in full, completed from reference TRBV29-1 and TRBJ1-1, reads SAVISQKPSRDICQRGTSLTIQCQVDSQVTMMFWYRQQPGQSLTLIATANQGSEATYESGFVIDKFPISRPNLTFSTLTVSNMSPEDSSIYLCSAVGQGIEAFFGQGTRLTVV.

The V and J genes are TRBV7-2 and TRBJ2-7; a possible D gene is TRBD2 (6 bases). The CDR3 is 13 residues long. The V gene lost 5 bases and the J gene lost 5 bases, with 13 bases spanning the gap. Germline-derived CDR1 and CDR2 are SGHTA and FQGNSA. The CDR3 here is CASSKSREHEQYF. CDR3 bases: TGTGCCAGCAGCAAGAGCCGGGAGCACGAGCAGTACTTC.

The chain carries TRBV7-9 and TRBJ1-4; tentative D call: TRBD1 (6 bases). In germline, CDR1 is SEHNR, CDR2 FQNEAQ (reference sequence). CDR3 size: 16 residues. The germline V and J ends were trimmed by 5 bases and 3 bases, with 16 bases remaining between them. This CDR3 reads CASSQRGPGANEKLFF. In DNA, the CDR3 is TGTGCCAGCAGCCAGAGGGGCCCAGGGGCTAATGAAAAACTGTTTTTT.

This chain joins TRBV7-8 and TRBJ1-6; 8 nucleotides match TRBD1. V shed 2 bases, J shed 10 bases, and the junction held 10 bases outside the gene matches. The V gene's germline CDR1 is SGHVS and CDR2 FQNEAQ. This CDR3 has 16 amino acids. The CDR3 sequence: CASSLNDRGRGSPLHF. The CDR3 DNA sequence: TGTGCCAGCAGCTTAAACGACAGGGGTCGAGGATCACCCCTCCACTTT.

The rearrangement links TRBV5-4 to TRBJ2-7, with 7 positions matching TRBD1. The V and J ends lost 4 bases and 3 bases, in that order; junction bases with no gene match: 10. This CDR3 spans 15 amino acids. The germline V gene encodes CDR1 SGHNT and CDR2 YYREEE (reference sequence). CDR3: CASSARQGKGYEQYF. In nucleotides, the CDR3 is TGTGCCAGCAGCGCCCGACAGGGAAAGGGCTACGAGCAGTACTTC.

J is TRBJ1-2 and V is TRBV5-1, with 9 bases identical to TRBD1. After removal of 5 bases from V and 2 bases from J, the junction contained 4 bases not matched to a gene. This CDR3 has 14 residues. In germline, CDR1 is SGHRS, CDR2 YFSETQ. The CDR3 sequence: CASSSGTGNYGYTF. The DNA of the CDR3 is TGCGCCAGCAGTTCCGGGACAGGGAACTATGGCTACACCTTC.

V and J are TRBV6-5 and TRBJ1-2; D might be TRBD1 (6 bases). CDR1 and CDR2 from the germline V gene are MNHEY and SVGAGI. V dropped 5 bases and J dropped 5 bases, with 15 bases sitting between them. CDR3 length equals 14 residues. The CDR3 loop reads CASSPTQGQYGYTF. The CDR3 nucleotides are TGTGCCAGCAGTCCGACTCAGGGGCAGTATGGCTACACCTTC.

The genes are TRBV5-6 and TRBJ2-3, with D possibly being TRBD2 (5 bases). V dropped 2 bases and J dropped 3 bases, with 19 bases sitting between them. CDR3 length equals 17 residues. Germline lookup yields CDR1 SGHDT and CDR2 YYEEEE. The CDR3 loop reads CASSFLGSGSLTDTQYF. CDR3 DNA: TGTGCCAGCAGCTTTTTGGGGTCGGGATCATTGACAGATACGCAGTATTTT. Drawing the rest from reference TRBV5-6 and TRBJ2-3, the complete variable domain is DAGVTQSPTHLIKTRGQQVTLRCSPKSGHDTVSWYQQALGQGPQFIFQYYEEEERQRGNFPDRFSGHQFPNYSSELNVNALLLGDSALYLCASSFLGSGSLTDTQYFGPGTRLTVL.

This chain links TRBV7-2 with TRBJ1-3; TRBD1 matches 9 bases. V lost 9 bases and J lost 5; bases outside the gene matches: 5. CDR3 length: 13 residues. The germline V gene has CDR1 SGHTA and CDR2 FQGNSA. Here the CDR3 DNA reads TGTGCCAGTGGGACAGGGCCTCGAAACACCATATATTTT. It translates to CASGTGPRNTIYF. The whole variable domain, remainder taken from reference TRBV7-2 and TRBJ1-3, is GAGVSQSPSNKVTEKGKDVELRCDPISGHTALYWYRQSLGQGLEFLIYFQGNSAPDKSGLPSDRFSAERTGGSVSTLTIQRTQQEDSAVYLCASGTGPRNTIYFGEGSWLTVV.

The V call is TRBV4-3, the J call TRBJ1-2; weak D call: TRBD1 (6 bases). Looked up from germline, CDR1 is LGHNA and CDR2 is YSLEER. The V and J ends lost 0 bases and 0 bases respectively, with 11 bases between them. This CDR3 is built from 16 residues. The DNA for the CDR3 is TGCGCCAGCAGCCAAGATTACCAGGGGCCTAACTATGGCTACACCTTC. It translates to CASSQDYQGPNYGYTF.